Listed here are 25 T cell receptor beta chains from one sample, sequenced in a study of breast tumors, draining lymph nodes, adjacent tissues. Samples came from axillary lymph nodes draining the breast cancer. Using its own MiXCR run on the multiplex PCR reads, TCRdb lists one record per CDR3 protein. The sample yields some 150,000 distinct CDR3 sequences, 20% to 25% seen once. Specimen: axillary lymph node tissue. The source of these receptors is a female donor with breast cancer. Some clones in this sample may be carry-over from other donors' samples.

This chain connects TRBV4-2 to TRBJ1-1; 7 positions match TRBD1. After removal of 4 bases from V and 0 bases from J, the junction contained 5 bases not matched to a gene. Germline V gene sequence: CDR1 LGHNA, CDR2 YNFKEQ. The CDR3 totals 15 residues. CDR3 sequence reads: CASSRAGTVNTEAFF. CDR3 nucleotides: TGTGCCAGCAGCCGAGCCGGGACAGTGAACACTGAAGCTTTCTTT.

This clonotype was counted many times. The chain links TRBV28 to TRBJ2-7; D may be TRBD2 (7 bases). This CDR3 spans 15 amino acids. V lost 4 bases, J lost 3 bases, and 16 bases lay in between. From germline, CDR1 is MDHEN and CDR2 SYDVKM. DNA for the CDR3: TGTGCCAGCAGTTCGTCAGGGGCTAGCGGCTACGAGCAGTACTTC. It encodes CASSSSGASGYEQYF.

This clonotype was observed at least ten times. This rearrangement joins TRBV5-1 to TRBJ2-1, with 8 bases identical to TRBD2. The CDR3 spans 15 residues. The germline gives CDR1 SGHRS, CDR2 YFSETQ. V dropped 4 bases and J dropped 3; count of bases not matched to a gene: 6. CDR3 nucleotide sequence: TGCGCCAGCAGCAGAGTAGCGGGAAACTACAATGAGCAGTTCTTC. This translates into CASSRVAGNYNEQFF.

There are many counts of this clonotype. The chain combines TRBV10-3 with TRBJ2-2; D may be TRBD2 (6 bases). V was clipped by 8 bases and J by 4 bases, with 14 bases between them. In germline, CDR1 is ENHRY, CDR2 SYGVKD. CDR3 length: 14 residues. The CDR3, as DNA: TGTGCCATCCCGTCGGGAGAGGTCACCGGGGAGCTGTTTTTT. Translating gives CAIPSGEVTGELFF.

As DNA, the CDR3 is TGTGCCTGGAGGCGGATTGACAGGTCGGCGCAAGAGACCCAGTACTTC. Translation: CAWRRIDRSAQETQYF. The chain joins TRBV30 to TRBJ2-5, with TRBD1 as a possible D gene (6 bases). Germline CDR1 and CDR2: GTSNPN and SVGIG (reference sequence). This CDR3 contains 16 residues. The V and J ends lost 3 bases and 2 bases respectively, with 19 bases between them.

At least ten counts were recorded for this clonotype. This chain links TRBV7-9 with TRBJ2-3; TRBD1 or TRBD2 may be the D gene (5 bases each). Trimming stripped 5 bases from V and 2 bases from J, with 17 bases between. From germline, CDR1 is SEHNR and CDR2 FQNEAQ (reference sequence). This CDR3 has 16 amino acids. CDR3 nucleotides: TGTGCCAGCAGCCAGAGGGGTGAATCACCCACAGATACGCAGTATTTT. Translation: CASSQRGESPTDTQYF. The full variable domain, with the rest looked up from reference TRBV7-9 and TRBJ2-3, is DTGVSQNPRHKITKRGQNVTFRCDPISEHNRLYWYRQTLGQGPEFLTYFQNEAQLEKSRLLSDRFSAERPKGSFSTLEIQRTEQGDSAMYLCASSQRGESPTDTQYFGPGTRLTVL.

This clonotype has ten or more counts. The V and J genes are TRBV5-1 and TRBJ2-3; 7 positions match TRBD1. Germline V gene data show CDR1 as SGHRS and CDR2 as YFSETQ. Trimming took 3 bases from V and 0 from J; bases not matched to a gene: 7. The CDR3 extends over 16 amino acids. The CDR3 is CASSSGTARSTDTQYF. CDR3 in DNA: TGCGCCAGCAGCTCCGGGACAGCCCGTAGCACAGATACGCAGTATTTT.

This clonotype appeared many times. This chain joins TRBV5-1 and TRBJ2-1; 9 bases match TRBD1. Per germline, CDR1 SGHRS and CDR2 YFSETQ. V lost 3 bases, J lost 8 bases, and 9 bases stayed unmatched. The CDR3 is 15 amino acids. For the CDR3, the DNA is TGCGCCAGCAGCTGGCGACAGGGGGGGTTGGATGAGCAGTTCTTC. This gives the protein CASSWRQGGLDEQFF.

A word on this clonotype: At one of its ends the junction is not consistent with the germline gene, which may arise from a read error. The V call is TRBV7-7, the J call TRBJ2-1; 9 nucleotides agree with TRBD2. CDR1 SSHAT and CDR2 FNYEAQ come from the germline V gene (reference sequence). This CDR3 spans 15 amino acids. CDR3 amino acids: CASSFGASGTNEQFF. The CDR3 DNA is TGTGCTAGCAGCTTCGGGGCTAGCGGGACAAATGAGCAGTTCTTC. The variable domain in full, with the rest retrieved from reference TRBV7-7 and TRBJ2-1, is GAGVSQSPRYKVTKRGQDVTLRCDPISSHATLYWYQQALGQGPEFLTYFNYEAQPDKSGLPSDRFSAERPEGSISTLTIQRTEQRDSAMYRCASSFGASGTNEQFFGPGTRLTVL.

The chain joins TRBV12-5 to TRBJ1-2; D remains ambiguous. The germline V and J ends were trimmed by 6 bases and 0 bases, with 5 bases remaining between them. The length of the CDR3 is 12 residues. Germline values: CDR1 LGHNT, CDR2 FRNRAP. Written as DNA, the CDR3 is TGTGCTAGTGGACACCCTAACTATGGCTACACCTTC. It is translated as CASGHPNYGYTF.

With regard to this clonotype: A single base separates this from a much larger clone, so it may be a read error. The CDR3 coding sequence is TGTGCCAGCAGCTTGGGGGGCCCCCAGCAGTATTTT. It translates to CASSLGGPQQYF. This rearrangement joins TRBV5-6 to TRBJ2-3, with a tentative D call TRBD1 (5 bases). The V gene lost 0 bases and the J gene lost 11 bases, with 10 bases spanning the gap. Germline CDR1 is SGHDT and CDR2 is YYEEEE. This CDR3 comprises 12 residues. Combining the CDR3 with reference TRBV5-6 and TRBJ2-3 gives the whole variable domain DAGVTQSPTHLIKTRGQQVTLRCSPKSGHDTVSWYQQALGQGPQFIFQYYEEEERQRGNFPDRFSGHQFPNYSSELNVNALLLGDSALYLCASSLGGPQQYFGPGTRLTVL.

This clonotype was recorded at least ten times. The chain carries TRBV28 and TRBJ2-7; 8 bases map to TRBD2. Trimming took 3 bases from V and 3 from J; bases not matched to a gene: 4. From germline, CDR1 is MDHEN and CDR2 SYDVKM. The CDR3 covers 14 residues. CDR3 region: CASSFSGNHYEQYF. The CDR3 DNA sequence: TGTGCCAGCAGTTTTAGCGGGAACCACTACGAGCAGTACTTC.

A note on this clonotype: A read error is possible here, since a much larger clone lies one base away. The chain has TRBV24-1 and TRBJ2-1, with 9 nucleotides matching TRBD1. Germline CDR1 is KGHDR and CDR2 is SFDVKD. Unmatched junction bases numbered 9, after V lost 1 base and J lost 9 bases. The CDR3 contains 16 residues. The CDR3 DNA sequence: TGTGCCACCAGTGATTTCACCGGGACAGGGAGGTGTGAGCAGTTCTTC. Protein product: CATSDFTGTGRCEQFF.

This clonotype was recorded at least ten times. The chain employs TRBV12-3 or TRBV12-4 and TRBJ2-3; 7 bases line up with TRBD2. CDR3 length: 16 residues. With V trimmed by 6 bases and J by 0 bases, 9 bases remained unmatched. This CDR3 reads CASRLPLAASTDTQYF. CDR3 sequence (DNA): TGTGCCAGCAGGTTACCGCTAGCGGCTAGCACAGATACGCAGTATTTT.

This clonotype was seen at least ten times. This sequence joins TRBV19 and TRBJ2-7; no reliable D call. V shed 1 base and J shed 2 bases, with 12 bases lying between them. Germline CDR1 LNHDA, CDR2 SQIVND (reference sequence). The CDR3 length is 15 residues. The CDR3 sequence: CASSIGPSPAYEQYF. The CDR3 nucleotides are TGTGCCAGTAGTATAGGGCCGTCCCCGGCCTACGAGCAGTACTTC.

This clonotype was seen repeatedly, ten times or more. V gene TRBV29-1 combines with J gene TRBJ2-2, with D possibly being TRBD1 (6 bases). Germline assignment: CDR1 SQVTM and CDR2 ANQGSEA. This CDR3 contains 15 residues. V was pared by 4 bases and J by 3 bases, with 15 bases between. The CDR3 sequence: CSVGWGRADTGELFF. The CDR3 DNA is TGCAGCGTTGGCTGGGGGCGCGCCGACACCGGGGAGCTGTTTTTT.

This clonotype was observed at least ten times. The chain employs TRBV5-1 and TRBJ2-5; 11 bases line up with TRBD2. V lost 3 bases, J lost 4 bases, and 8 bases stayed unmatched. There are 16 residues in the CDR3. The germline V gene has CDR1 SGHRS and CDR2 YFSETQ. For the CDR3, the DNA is TGCGCCAGCAGCTGGGGCATACTAGCGGGAGTAGAGACCCAGTACTTC. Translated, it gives CASSWGILAGVETQYF.

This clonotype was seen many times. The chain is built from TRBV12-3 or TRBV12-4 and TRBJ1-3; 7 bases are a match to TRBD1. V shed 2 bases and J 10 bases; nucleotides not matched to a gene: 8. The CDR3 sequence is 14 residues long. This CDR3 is CASSLKQGEGTIYF. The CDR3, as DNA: TGTGCCAGCAGTTTAAAGCAGGGGGAAGGGACCATATATTTT.

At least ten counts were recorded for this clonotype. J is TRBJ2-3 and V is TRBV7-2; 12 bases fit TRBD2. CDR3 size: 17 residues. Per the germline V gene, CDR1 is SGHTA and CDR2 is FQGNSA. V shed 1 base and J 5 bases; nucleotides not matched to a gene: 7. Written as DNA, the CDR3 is TGTGCCAGCAGCTTAGGCCCCCTAGCGGGAGGGCAAGATACGCAGTATTTT. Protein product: CASSLGPLAGGQDTQYF. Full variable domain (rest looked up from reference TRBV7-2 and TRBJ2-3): GAGVSQSPSNKVTEKGKDVELRCDPISGHTALYWYRQSLGQGLEFLIYFQGNSAPDKSGLPSDRFSAERTGGSVSTLTIQRTQQEDSAVYLCASSLGPLAGGQDTQYFGPGTRLTVL.

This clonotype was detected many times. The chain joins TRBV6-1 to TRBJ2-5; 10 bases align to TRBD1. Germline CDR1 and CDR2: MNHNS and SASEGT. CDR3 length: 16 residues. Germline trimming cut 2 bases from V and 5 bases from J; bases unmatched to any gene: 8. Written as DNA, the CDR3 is TGTGCCAGCAGTGAATTGGCGACAGGGGGCTTTGAGACCCAGTACTTC. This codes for CASSELATGGFETQYF.

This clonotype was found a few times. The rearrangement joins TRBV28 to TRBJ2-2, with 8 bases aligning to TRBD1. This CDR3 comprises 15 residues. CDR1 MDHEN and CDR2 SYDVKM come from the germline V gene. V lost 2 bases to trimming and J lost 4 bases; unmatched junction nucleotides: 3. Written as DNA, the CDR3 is TGTGCCAGCAGTTTAACAGGGGGGAGCACCGGGGAGCTGTTTTTT. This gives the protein CASSLTGGSTGELFF.

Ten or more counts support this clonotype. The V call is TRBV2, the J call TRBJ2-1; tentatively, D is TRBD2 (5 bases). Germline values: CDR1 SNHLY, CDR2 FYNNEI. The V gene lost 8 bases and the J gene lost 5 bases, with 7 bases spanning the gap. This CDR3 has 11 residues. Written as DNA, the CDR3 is TGTGCCAGCTCCGGGGACAATGAGCAGTTCTTC. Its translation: CASSGDNEQFF.

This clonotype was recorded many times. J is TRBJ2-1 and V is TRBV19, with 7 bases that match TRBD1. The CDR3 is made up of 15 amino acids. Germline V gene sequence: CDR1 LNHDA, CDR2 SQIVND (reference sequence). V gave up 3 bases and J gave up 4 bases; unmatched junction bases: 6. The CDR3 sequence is CASSMRQGIYNEQFF. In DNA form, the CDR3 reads TGTGCCAGTAGTATGAGACAGGGTATATACAATGAGCAGTTCTTC.

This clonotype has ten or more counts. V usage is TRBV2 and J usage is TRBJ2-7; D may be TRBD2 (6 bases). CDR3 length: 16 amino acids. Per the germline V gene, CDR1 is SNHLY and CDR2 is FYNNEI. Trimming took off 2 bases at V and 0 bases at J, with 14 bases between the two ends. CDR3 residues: CASSESSGFSSYEQYF. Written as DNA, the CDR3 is TGTGCCAGCAGTGAATCCAGCGGGTTCAGCTCCTACGAGCAGTACTTC.

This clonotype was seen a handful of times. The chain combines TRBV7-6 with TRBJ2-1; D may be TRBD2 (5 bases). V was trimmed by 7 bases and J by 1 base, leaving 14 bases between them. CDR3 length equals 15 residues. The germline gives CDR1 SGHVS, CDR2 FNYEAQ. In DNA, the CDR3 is TGTGCCAGCAACTTCGTCGGGATTTCCTACAATGAGCAGTTCTTC. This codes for CASNFVGISYNEQFF.